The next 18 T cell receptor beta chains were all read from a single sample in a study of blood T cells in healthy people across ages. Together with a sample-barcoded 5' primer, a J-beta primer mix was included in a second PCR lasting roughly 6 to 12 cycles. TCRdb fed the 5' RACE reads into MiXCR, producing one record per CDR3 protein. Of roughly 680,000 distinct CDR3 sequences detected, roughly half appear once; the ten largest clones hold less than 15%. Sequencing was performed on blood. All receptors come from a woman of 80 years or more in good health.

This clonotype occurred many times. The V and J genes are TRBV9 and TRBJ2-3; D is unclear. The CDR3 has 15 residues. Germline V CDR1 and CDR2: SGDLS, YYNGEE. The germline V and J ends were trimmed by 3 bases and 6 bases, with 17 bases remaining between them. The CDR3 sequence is CASSASSNTWDTQYF. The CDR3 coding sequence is TGTGCCAGCAGCGCCTCCAGTAATACGTGGGATACGCAGTATTTT.

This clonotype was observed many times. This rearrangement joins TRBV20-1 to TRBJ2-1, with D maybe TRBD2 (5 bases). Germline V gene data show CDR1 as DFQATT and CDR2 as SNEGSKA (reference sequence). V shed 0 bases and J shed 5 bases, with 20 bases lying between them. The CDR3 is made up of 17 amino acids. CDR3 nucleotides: TGCAGTGCTAGAGATCCCCTAGGAGGCCCCTTGGACAATGAGCAGTTCTTC. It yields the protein CSARDPLGGPLDNEQFF.

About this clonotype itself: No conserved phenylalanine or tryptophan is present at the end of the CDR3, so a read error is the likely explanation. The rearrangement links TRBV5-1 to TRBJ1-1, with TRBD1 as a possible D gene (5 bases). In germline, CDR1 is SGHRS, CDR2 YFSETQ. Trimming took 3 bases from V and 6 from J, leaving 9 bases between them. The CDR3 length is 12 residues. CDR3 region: CASSSPGPEAFL. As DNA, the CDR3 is TGCGCCAGCAGCTCTCCAGGGCCTGAAGCTTTCCTT.

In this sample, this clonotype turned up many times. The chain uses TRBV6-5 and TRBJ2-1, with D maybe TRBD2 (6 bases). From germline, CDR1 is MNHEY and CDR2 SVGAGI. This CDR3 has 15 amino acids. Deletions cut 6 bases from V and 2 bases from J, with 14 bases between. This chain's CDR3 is CASRLNGLPYNEQFF. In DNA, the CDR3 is TGTGCCAGCAGGCTCAACGGACTACCCTACAATGAGCAGTTCTTC.

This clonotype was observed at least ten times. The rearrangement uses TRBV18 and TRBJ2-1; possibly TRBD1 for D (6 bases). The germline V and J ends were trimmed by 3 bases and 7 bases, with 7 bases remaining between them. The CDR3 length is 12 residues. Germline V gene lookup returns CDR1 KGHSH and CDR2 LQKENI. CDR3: CASSPTGNEQFF. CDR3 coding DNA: TGTGCCAGCTCACCGACAGGTAATGAGCAGTTCTTC.

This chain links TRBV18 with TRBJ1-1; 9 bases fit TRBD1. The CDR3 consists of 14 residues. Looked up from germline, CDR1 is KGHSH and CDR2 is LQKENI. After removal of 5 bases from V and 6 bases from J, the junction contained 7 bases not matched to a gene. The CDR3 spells CASSATGGEPEAFF. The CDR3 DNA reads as TGTGCCAGCTCAGCTACAGGGGGCGAACCTGAAGCTTTCTTT.

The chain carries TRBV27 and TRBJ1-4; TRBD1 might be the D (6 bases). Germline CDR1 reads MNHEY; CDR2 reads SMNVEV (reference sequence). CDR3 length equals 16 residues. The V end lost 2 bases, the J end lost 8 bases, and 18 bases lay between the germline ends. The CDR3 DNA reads TGTGCCAGCAGTTTAATTGGGGGCAGTGGGTGGGAAAAACTGTTTTTT. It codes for CASSLIGGSGWEKLFF.

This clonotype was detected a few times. CDR3 residues: CASSAWTSVDYGYTF. The CDR3 DNA reads as TGTGCCAGCAGCGCTTGGACTAGCGTGGACTATGGCTACACCTTC. This rearrangement joins TRBV9 to TRBJ1-2, with D hard to call. The CDR3 length is 15 residues. Trimming cost V 3 bases and J 3 bases, with 15 bases left between them. Germline lookup yields CDR1 SGDLS and CDR2 YYNGEE.

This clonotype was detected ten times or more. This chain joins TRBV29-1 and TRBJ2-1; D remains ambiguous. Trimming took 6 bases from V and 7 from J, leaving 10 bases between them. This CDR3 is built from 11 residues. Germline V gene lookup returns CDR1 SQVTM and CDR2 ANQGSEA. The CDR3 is CSVVDGNEQFF. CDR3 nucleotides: TGCAGCGTCGTGGACGGGAATGAGCAGTTCTTC.

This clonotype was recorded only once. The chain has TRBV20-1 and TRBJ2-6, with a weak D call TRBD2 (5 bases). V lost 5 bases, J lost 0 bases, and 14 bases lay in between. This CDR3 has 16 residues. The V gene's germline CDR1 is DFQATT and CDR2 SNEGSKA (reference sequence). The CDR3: CSAFPMGASGANVLTF. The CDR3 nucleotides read TGCAGTGCTTTCCCAATGGGAGCCTCTGGGGCCAACGTCCTGACTTTC.

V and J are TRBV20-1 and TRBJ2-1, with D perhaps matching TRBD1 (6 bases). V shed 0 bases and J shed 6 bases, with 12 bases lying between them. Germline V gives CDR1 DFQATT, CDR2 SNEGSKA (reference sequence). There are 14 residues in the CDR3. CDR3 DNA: TGCAGTGCTAGAGATCAGGGGAGTTCCAATGAGCAGTTCTTC. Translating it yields CSARDQGSSNEQFF.

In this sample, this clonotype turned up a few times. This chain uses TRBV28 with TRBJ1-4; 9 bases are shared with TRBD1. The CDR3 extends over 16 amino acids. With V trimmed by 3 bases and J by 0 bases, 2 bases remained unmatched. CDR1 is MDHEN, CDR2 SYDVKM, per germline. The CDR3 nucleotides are TGTGCCAGCAGTTTGGACAGGGGTGCAACTAATGAAAAACTGTTTTTT. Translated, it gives CASSLDRGATNEKLFF.

This CDR3 reads CASSLQGFTEAFF. The CDR3 nucleotides read TGTGCCAGCAGCTTACAGGGGTTCACTGAAGCTTTCTTT. This chain joins TRBV12-3 or TRBV12-4 and TRBJ1-1; 7 nucleotides line up with TRBD1. This CDR3 comprises 13 residues. Losses at the gene ends were 6 bases for V and 4 bases for J; bases not matched to a gene: 5.

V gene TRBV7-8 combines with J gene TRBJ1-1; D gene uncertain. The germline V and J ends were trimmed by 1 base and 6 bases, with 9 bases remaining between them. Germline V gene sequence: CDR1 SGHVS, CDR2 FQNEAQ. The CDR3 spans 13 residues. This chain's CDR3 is CASSLVGYAEAFF. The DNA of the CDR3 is TGTGCCAGCAGCTTAGTGGGTTACGCTGAAGCTTTCTTT.

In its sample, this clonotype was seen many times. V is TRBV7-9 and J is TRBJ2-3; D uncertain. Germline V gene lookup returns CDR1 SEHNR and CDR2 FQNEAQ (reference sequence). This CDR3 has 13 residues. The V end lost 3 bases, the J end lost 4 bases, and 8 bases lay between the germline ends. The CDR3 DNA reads TGTGCCAGCAGCTTGTTACGCGCAGATACGCAGTATTTT. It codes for CASSLLRADTQYF.

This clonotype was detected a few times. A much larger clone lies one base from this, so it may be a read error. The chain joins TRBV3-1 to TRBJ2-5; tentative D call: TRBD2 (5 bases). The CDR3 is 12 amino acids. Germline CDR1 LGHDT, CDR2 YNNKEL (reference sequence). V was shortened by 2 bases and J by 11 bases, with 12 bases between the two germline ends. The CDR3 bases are TGTGCCAGCAGCCAACGAGGGAATGAGCAGTACTTC. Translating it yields CASSQRGNEQYF.

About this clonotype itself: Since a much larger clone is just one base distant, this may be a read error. The CDR3 loop reads CVSRDTQGALNTQYF. The CDR3 DNA reads as TGTGTCAGCAGAGACACACAGGGAGCCCTTAATACGCAGTATTTT. This sequence joins TRBV28 and TRBJ2-3, with D possibly matching TRBD1 (6 bases). The length of the CDR3 is 15 residues. In germline, CDR1 is MDHEN, CDR2 SYDVKM.

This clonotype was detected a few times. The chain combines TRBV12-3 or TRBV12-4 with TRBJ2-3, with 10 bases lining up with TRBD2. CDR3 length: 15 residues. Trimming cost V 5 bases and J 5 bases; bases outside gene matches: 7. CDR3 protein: CASSSERGGRDTQYF. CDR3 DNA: TGTGCCAGCAGTAGCGAGCGGGGGGGCCGAGATACGCAGTATTTT.